This T cell receptor beta chain comes out of a study of T cell changes during pregnancy in multiple sclerosis. Germline lookup yields CDR1 SGHTA and CDR2 FQGNSA. V lost 3 bases and J lost 6; bases outside the gene matches: 9. This CDR3 spans 15 amino acids. Produced via immunoSEQ multiplex PCR; TCRdb's table is partial and in-frame only. The sample gives around 100,000 clones, 80% to 95% of which show up once; about 1.8% is in the top ten. V usage is TRBV7-2 and J usage is TRBJ2-3, with 7 bases aligning to TRBD2. The receptor's source is a female donor with multiple sclerosis, enrolled in a pregnancy study. The input for sequencing was peripheral blood, taken after pregnancy. This CDR3 reads CASSLVGGSADTQYF. CDR3 nucleotides: TGTGCCAGCAGCTTGGTCGGCGGGAGTGCGGATACGCAGTATTTT.